This entry lists 8 T cell receptor beta chains sequenced from one sample in a study of blood T cell repertoires in COVID-19 (dated by TCRdb to the early 2020s). To prepare the library, the immunoSEQ multiplex PCR assay was applied. Not all clones reach the TCRdb copy of this immuneACCESS table, which keeps in-frame sequences only. Checked studies attribute under half of the gap to unresolved V genes and leave the rest unexplained. In this sample the table shows about 180,000 clones, 75% to 90% of which occur a single time. The ten biggest clones cover approximately 8% of the sample. Sequenced sample: peripheral blood. These receptors all come from a woman between 65 and 79 years old with COVID-19, enrolled during active disease.

V is TRBV10-3 and J is TRBJ2-1, with 10 nucleotides matching TRBD2. J lost 8 bases, V lost 0 bases, and 7 bases had no gene match. Germline CDR1 ENHRY, CDR2 SYGVKD. CDR3 length: 16 amino acids. The CDR3, as DNA: TGTGCCATCAGTGAGTCGCCAGCGGGAGGGCCCTATGAGCAGTTCTTC. It is translated as CAISESPAGGPYEQFF.

The chain combines TRBV20-1 with TRBJ2-1; 13 nucleotides match TRBD2. Germline CDR1 and CDR2: DFQATT and SNEGSKA (reference sequence). This CDR3 comprises 15 residues. J lost 9 bases, V lost 3 bases, and 8 bases had no gene match. The CDR3 protein is CSASQPGLAGREQFF. CDR3 DNA sequence: TGCAGTGCTAGTCAACCGGGACTAGCGGGACGTGAGCAGTTCTTC.

The V and J genes are TRBV7-9 and TRBJ2-7; D may be TRBD2 (7 bases). This CDR3 has 13 residues. Germline lookup yields CDR1 SEHNR and CDR2 FQNEAQ (reference sequence). Trimming cost V 3 bases and J 5 bases, with 11 bases left between them. Here the CDR3 reads CASSFRGADEQYF. The CDR3, as DNA: TGTGCCAGCAGCTTTCGGGGGGCCGACGAGCAGTACTTC.

This clone was recorded once. The chain has TRBV24-1 and TRBJ2-3; TRBD1 matches at 12 bases. This CDR3 has 16 residues. Trimming at V came to 5 bases and at J to 2 bases, leaving 4 bases not matched to a gene. The germline CDR1 and CDR2 sequences are KGHDR and SFDVKD. This CDR3 reads CATSAGTGGHTDTQYF. CDR3 bases: TGTGCCACCAGTGCCGGGACAGGGGGCCACACAGATACGCAGTATTTT.

The chain couples TRBV11-3 to TRBJ2-2; D uncertain. The V and J ends lost 5 bases and 4 bases respectively, with 14 bases between them. The CDR3 runs 15 residues. Germline loops: CDR1 SGHNT, CDR2 YENEEA. CDR3 coding DNA: TGTGCCAGCAGCACATATGGTTCGGGCACCGGGGAGCTGTTTTTT. Its translation: CASSTYGSGTGELFF.

This clone came up once. The chain's CDR3 is CASSYSSGRGSNEQFF. CDR3 bases: TGTGCCAGCAGTTACTCCAGCGGGAGAGGGAGCAATGAGCAGTTCTTC. The V call is TRBV6-5, the J call TRBJ2-1; 8 bases match TRBD2. Looked up from germline, CDR1 is MNHEY and CDR2 is SVGAGI. There are 16 residues in the CDR3. Trimming cost V 0 bases and J 6 bases; bases outside gene matches: 7.

This clone has only a few counts. The V and J genes are TRBV27 and TRBJ2-2, with a possible D match to TRBD1 (6 bases). The V end lost 6 bases, the J end lost 5 bases, and 16 bases lay between the germline ends. From germline, CDR1 is MNHEY and CDR2 SMNVEV (reference sequence). The CDR3 runs to 15 residues. CDR3 nucleotides: TGTGCCAGCAGCTTAAACAGGGTTGGGACCGGGGAGCTGTTTTTT. Translation: CASSLNRVGTGELFF.

This clone was recorded a few times. The CDR3 is CASTAIAGVGDTQYF. For the CDR3, the DNA is TGTGCCAGCACCGCCATAGCGGGAGTGGGAGATACGCAGTATTTT. This chain joins TRBV2 and TRBJ2-3; 9 bases map to TRBD2. This CDR3 contains 15 residues. The trim removed 7 bases at V and 5 bases at J, leaving 10 bases unmatched. CDR1 and CDR2 from the germline V gene are SNHLY and FYNNEI.